This T cell receptor (beta chain) was documented in a study of CXCR3-negative and CXCR3-positive naive CD8 T cells. Study-wide results and caveats: Surface CD5 looked about the same in the naive subsets, so the authors worked out TCR strength from TRB CDR3 properties. Memory cells diverged, while naive CXCR3-positive and CXCR3-negative cells had similar TRBV-TRBJ usage. Both naive subsets showed comparably high diversity, and memory CD8+ cells showed much lower diversity.

Of note for this clonotype: The antigen is not known.

The libraries of TRB cDNA were prepared using 5' RACE with UMI labels. TCRdb re-called the 5' RACE reads; one entry per CDR3 protein, DNA not given. Listed are about 92,000 distinct CDR3 sequences; over 1.5% falls within the top ten. Specimen: naive CXCR3- CD8+ T cells from blood. The subset denotes: CD45RO-CCR7+CD27+CD95- naive CD8+ T cells lacking CXCR3 (TNR3-). This receptor was identified in a human donor in good health. Some clones in this sample may be carry-over from other donors' samples.

The CDR3 sequence: CASSYSSREETQYF. The V gene is TRBV6-5, the J gene TRBJ2-5; TCRdb gives TRBD1 as the D gene, but with no DNA this cannot be confirmed. Looked up from germline, CDR1 is MNHEY and CDR2 is SVGAGI. The CDR3 has 14 residues.